This T cell receptor beta chain emerged from a study of blood T cells in healthy people across ages. Comments on this clonotype: Antigen specificity is unknown.

It was with a sample-barcoded 5' primer and a J-beta primer mix that a second PCR of roughly 7 to 12 cycles was run. TCRdb itself ran the 5' RACE reads through MiXCR, one entry per CDR3 protein. Of 1.6 million or so distinct CDR3 sequences listed, about 31% are singletons. Study findings and constraints: It was not known whether donors were CMV positive (a possible confounder of expanded clonotype changes).

From germline, CDR1 is SGDLS and CDR2 YYNGEE. This CDR3 comprises 14 residues. V lost 0 bases and J 6 bases, leaving 10 bases between the germline ends. The receptor's source is a woman aged 25 to 45 in good health. The sequenced sample consisted of blood. V is TRBV9 and J is TRBJ2-1; no definite D call. As DNA, the CDR3 is TGTGCCAGCAGCGTAGAGGATGGCCGCAATGAGCAGTTCTTC. Its translation is CASSVEDGRNEQFF.